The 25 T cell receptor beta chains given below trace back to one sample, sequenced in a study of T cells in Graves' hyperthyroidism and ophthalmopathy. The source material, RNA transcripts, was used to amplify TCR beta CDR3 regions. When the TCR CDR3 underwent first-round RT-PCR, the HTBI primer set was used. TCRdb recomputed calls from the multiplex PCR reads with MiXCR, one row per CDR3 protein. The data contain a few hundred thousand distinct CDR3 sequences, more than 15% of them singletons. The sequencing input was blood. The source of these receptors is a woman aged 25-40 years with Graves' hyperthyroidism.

The CDR3: CASALGTTATNEKLFF. Here the CDR3 DNA reads TGTGCCAGCGCACTAGGGACGACTGCAACTAATGAAAAACTGTTTTTT. The J gene is TRBJ1-4, the V gene TRBV18, with D perhaps TRBD1 (5 bases). Between the trimmed V and J ends, which lost 8 bases and 0 bases, there was a span of 16 bases. The V gene's germline CDR1 is KGHSH and CDR2 LQKENI. The CDR3 contains 16 residues.

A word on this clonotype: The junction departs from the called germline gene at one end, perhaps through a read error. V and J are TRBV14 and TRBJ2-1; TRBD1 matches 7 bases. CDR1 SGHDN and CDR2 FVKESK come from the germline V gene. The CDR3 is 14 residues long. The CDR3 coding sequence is TGTGCCGGCAGCAGAACCATGGTCCGGGACAGGCAGTTCTTC. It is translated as CAGSRTMVRDRQFF.

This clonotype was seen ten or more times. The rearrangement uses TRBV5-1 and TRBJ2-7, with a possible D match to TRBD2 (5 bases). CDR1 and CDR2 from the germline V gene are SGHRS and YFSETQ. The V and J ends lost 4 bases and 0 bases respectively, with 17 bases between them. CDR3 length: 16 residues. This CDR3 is CASSGPRGSGSYEQYF. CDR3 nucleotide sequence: TGCGCCAGCAGCGGGCCTCGTGGGAGCGGCTCCTACGAGCAGTACTTC.

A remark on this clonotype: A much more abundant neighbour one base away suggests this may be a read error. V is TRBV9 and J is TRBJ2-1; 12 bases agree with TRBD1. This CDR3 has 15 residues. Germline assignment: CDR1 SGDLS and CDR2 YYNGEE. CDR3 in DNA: TGTGCCGGCAGCGTTTTGGGACAGGGGGCCGATGAGCAGTTCTTC. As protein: CAGSVLGQGADEQFF.

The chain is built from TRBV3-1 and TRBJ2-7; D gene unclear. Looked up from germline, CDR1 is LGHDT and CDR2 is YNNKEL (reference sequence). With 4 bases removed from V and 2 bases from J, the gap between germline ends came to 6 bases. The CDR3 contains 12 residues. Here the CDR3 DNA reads TGTGCCAGCAGCCGTCCCCCCTACGAGCAGTACTTC. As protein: CASSRPPYEQYF.

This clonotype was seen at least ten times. The DNA for the CDR3 is TGTGCCAGCAGTGTGACGAGGAATGAAAAACTGTTTTTT. This translates into CASSVTRNEKLFF. This chain links TRBV12-3 or TRBV12-4 with TRBJ1-4, with no clear D. CDR3 size: 13 residues. The germline V and J ends were trimmed by 5 bases and 5 bases, with 9 bases remaining between them.

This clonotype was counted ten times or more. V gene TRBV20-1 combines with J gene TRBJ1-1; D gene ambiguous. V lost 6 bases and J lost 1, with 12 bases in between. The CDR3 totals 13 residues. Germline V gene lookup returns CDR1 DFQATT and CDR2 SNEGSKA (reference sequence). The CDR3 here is CSATGPTNTEAFF. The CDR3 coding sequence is TGCAGTGCAACCGGACCGACGAACACTGAAGCTTTCTTT.

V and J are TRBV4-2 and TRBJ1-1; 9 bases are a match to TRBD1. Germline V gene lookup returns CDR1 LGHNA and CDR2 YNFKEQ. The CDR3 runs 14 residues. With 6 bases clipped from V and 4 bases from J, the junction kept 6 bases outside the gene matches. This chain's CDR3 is CASSWTGEGTEAFF. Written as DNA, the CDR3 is TGTGCCAGCAGTTGGACAGGGGAGGGCACTGAAGCTTTCTTT.

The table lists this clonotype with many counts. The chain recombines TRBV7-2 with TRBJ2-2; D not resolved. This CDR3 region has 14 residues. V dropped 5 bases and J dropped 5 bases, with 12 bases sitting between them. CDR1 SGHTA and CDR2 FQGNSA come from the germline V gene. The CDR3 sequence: CASSPVGGTGELFF. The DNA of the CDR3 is TGTGCCAGCAGCCCAGTGGGTGGTACCGGGGAGCTGTTTTTT. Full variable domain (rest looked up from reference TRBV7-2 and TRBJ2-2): GAGVSQSPSNKVTEKGKDVELRCDPISGHTALYWYRQSLGQGLEFLIYFQGNSAPDKSGLPSDRFSAERTGGSVSTLTIQRTQQEDSAVYLCASSPVGGTGELFFGEGSRLTVL.

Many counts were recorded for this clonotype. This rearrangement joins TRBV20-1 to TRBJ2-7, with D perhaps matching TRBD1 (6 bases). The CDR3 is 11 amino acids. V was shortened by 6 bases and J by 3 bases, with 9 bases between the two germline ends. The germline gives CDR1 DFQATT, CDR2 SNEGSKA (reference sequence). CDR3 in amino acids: CSAYRVYEQYF. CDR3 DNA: TGCAGTGCCTACAGGGTCTACGAGCAGTACTTC.

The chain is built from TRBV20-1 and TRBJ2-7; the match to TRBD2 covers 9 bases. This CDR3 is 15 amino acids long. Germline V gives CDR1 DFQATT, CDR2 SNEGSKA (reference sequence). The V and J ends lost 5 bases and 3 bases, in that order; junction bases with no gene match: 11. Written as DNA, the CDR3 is TGCAGTGCTCTACCTTCTAGCGGGAATTTCTACGAGCAGTACTTC. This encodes CSALPSSGNFYEQYF.

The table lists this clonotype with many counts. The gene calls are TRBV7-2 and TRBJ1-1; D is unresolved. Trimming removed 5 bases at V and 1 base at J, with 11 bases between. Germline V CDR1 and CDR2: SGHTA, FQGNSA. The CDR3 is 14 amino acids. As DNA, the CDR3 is TGTGCCAGCAGCCAAGAACTAAGGAACACTGAAGCTTTCTTT. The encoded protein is CASSQELRNTEAFF.

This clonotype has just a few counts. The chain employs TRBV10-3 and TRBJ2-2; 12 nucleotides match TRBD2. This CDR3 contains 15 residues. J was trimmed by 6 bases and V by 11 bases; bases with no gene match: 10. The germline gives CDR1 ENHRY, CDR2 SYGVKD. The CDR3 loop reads CASTSSGRAAGELFF. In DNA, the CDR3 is TGTGCCTCTACTTCTAGCGGGAGGGCGGCCGGGGAGCTGTTTTTT.

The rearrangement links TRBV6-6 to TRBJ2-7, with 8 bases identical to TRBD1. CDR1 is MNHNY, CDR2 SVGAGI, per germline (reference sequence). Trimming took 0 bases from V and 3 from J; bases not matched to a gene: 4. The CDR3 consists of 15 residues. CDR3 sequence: CASSYSRDRGYEQYF. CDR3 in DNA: TGTGCCAGCAGTTACTCCAGAGACAGGGGCTACGAGCAGTACTTC.

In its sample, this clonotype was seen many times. This chain's CDR3 is CASSFTSLAADTQYF. In nucleotides, the CDR3 is TGTGCCAGCAGCTTTACATCACTAGCGGCAGATACGCAGTATTTT. The chain uses TRBV11-2 and TRBJ2-3; 8 bases line up with TRBD2. The CDR3 loop spans 15 amino acids. V shed 3 bases and J 4 bases; nucleotides not matched to a gene: 6. Germline values: CDR1 SGHAT, CDR2 FQNNGV.

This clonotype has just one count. The CDR3 loop reads CASSKEGLHTEAFF. Written as DNA, the CDR3 is TGTGCCAGTAGTAAGGAAGGGTTACATACTGAAGCTTTCTTT. The V and J genes are TRBV19 and TRBJ1-1; no clear D. Germline CDR1 reads LNHDA; CDR2 reads SQIVND (reference sequence). V was cut by 4 bases and J by 5 bases, with 14 bases left in between. The CDR3 totals 14 residues.

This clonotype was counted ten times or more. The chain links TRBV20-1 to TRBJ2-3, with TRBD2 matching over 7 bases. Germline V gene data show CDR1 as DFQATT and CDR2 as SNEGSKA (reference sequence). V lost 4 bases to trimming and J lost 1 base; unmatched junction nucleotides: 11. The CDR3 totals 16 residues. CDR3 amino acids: CSATTLRTSRTDTQYF. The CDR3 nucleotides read TGCAGTGCTACAACCCTGAGGACTAGTCGCACAGATACGCAGTATTTT.

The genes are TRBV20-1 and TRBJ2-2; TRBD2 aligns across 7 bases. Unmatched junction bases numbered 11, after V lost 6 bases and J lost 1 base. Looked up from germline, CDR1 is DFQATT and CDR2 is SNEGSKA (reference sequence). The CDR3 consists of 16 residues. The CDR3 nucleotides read TGCAGTGCCATATCCCCTAGCGGAGTGAACACCGGGGAGCTGTTTTTT. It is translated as CSAISPSGVNTGELFF.

The CDR3 DNA is TGTGCCAGCAGTCGTCTGTTAGCCAAAAACATTCAGTACTTC. It codes for CASSRLLAKNIQYF. The chain employs TRBV6-1 and TRBJ2-4; D unresolved. Germline assignment: CDR1 MNHNS and CDR2 SASEGT. There are 14 residues in the CDR3. The germline V and J ends were trimmed by 5 bases and 0 bases, with 8 bases remaining between them.

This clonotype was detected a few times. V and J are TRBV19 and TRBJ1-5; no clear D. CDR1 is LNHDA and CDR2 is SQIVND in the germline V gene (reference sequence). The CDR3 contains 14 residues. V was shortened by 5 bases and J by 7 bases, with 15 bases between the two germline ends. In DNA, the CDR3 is TGTGCCAGTAGTGCTCGGGAGAGATTCCAGCCCCAGCATTTT. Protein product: CASSARERFQPQHF.

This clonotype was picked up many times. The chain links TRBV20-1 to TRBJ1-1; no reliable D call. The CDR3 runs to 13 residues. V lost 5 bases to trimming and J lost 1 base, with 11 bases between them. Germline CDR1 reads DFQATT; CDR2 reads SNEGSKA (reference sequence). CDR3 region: CSAFPPGNTEAFF. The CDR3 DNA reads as TGCAGTGCTTTCCCGCCCGGGAACACTGAAGCTTTCTTT.

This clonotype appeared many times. The CDR3 loop reads CATSRDRLQNEQFF. CDR3 bases: TGTGCCACCAGCAGAGATCGACTACAGAATGAGCAGTTCTTC. This rearrangement joins TRBV15 to TRBJ2-1; D possibly corresponds to TRBD2 (5 bases). V lost 0 bases, J lost 7 bases, and 10 bases lay in between. This CDR3 region has 14 residues. Germline V CDR1 and CDR2: LNHNV, YYDKDF (reference sequence).

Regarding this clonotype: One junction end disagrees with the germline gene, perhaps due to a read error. This chain's CDR3 is CASSLTRSLERFF. The CDR3, as DNA: TGTGCCAGCAGCTTAACCAGATCCCTTGAGCGGTTCTTC. The chain is built from TRBV7-9 and TRBJ2-1; D unclear. This CDR3 region has 13 residues. Germline V gene sequence: CDR1 SEHNR, CDR2 FQNEAQ (reference sequence).

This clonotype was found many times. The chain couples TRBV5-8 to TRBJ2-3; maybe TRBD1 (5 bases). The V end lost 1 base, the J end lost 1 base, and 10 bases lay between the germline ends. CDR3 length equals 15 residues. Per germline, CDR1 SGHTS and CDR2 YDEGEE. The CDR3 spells CASSLPTGGTDTQYF. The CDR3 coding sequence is TGTGCCAGCAGCTTGCCCACAGGCGGCACAGATACGCAGTATTTT.

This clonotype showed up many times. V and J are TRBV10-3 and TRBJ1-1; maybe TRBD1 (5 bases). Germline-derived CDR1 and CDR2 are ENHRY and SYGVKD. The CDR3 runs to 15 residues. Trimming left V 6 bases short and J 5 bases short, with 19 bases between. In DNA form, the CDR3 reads TGTGCCATCAGAGGGATGGGGCCGGGTGAAACTGAAGCTTTCTTT. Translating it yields CAIRGMGPGETEAFF.